The clone carrying this T cell receptor (beta chain) was picked up a small number of times. Its antigen is unknown. The people who gave samples were healthy Caucasians from Russia, aged about 6 to 100. CDR3 length: 14 amino acids. CDR1 is MNHEY and CDR2 is SVGEGT in the germline V gene. V was cut by 2 bases and J by 11 bases, with 18 bases left in between. The data belong to a study of blood T cells in healthy people across ages. Study-level findings and limits: Age advanced and TCR beta diversity per million T cells fell, roughly linearly. Donor CMV status, an unknown factor, possibly confounded changes in expanded clonotypes.

Sample-barcoded 5' priming and a J-beta primer mix drove a second PCR of roughly 6 to 12 cycles. Every cDNA was tagged by a template-switch adaptor with 12 random nucleotides. A single record per CDR3 protein comes from TCRdb applying MiXCR to the 5' RACE reads. The sample shows around 940,000 distinct CDR3 sequences, 51% of them seen only once. The chain employs TRBV6-2 or TRBV6-3 and TRBJ2-5; no reliable D call. What was sequenced was blood. This TCR was recovered from a woman aged 60 to 75 in good health. CDR3 bases: TGTGCCAGCAGTTACCCGAGCGCAGATAAAGAGCAGTACTTC. Its protein product is CASSYPSADKEQYF.